This record covers a single TCR beta chain. Sequencing was performed with immunoSEQ multiplex PCR; in TCRdb, only in-frame clones are kept and a portion is missing. Of roughly 15,000 clones listed, 72% were seen once; the top ten hold under 6%. This entry is derived from a study of T cell repertoires in ileal Crohn's disease. This CDR3 is built from 15 residues. Germline assignment: CDR1 SGHDT and CDR2 YYEEEE. Trimming took 4 bases from V and 4 from J; bases not matched to a gene: 10. This sequence joins TRBV5-6 and TRBJ2-5; TRBD2 agrees at 7 bases. Sample: ileal tissue. This receptor was taken from an adult with Crohn's disease. CDR3 amino acids: CASSPRGGGRETQYF. Here the CDR3 DNA reads TGTGCCAGCAGCCCCCGGGGCGGGGGACGAGAGACCCAGTACTTC.